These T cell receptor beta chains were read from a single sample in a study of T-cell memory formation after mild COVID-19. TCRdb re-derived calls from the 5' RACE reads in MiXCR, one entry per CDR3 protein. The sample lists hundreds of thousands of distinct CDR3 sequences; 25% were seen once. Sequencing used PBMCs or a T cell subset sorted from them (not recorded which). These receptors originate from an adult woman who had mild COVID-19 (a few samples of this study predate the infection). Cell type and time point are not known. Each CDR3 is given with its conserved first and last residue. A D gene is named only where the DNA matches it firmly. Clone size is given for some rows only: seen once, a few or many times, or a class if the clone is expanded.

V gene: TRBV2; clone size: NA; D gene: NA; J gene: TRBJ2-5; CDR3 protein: CASSEAGGETQYF; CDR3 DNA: TGTGCCAGCAGTGAAGCCGGAGGAGAGACCCAGTACTTC
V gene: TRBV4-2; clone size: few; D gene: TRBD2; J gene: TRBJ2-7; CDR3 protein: CASSPALAGPSYEQYF; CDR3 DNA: TGTGCCAGCAGCCCTGCGCTAGCGGGGCCTTCCTACGAGCAGTACTTC
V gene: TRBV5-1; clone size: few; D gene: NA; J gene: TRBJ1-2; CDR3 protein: CASRFVAGDYGYTF; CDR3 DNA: TGCGCCAGCAGATTCGTGGCGGGAGACTATGGCTACACCTTC
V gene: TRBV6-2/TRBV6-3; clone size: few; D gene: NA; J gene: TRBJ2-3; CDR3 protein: CASSYSKVGVADTQYF; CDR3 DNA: TGTGCCAGCAGTTACTCGAAGGTGGGAGTGGCAGATACGCAGTATTTT
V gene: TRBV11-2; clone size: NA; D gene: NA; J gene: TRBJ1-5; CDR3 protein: CASSSGRDSNQPQHF; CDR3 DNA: TGTGCCAGCAGCTCCGGACGGGACAGCAATCAGCCCCAGCATTTT
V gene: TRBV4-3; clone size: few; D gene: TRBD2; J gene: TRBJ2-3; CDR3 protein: CASSQDYLAAMGDTQYF; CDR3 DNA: TGCGCCAGCAGCCAAGATTATCTAGCGGCAATGGGAGATACGCAGTATTTT
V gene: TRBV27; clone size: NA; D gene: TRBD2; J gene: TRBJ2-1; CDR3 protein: CATLAGGYNEQFF; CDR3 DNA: TGTGCCACACTAGCGGGAGGGTACAATGAGCAGTTCTTC
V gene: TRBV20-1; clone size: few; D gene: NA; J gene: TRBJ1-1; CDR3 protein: CSARVTGPTEAFF; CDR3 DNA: TGCAGTGCTAGAGTGACAGGTCCCACTGAAGCTTTCTTT
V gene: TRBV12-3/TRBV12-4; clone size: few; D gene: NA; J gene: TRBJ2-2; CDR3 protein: CASSPPTGSNTGELFF; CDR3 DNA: TGTGCCAGCAGTCCACCAACAGGGTCGAACACCGGGGAGCTGTTTTTT
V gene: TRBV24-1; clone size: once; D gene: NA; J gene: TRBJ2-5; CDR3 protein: CATSQAGQETQYF; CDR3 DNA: TGTGCCACCAGTCAAGCAGGCCAAGAGACCCAGTACTTC
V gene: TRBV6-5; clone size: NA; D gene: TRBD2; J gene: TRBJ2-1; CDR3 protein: CASSYGRAGGYNEQFF; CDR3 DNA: TGTGCCAGCAGTTACGGTCGGGCGGGGGGTTACAATGAGCAGTTCTTC
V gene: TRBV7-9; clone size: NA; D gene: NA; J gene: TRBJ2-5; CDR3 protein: CASSFDYHQETQYF; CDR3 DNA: TGTGCCAGCAGCTTTGACTACCACCAAGAGACCCAGTACTTC
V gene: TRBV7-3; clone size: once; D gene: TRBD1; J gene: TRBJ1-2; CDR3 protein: CASSSSSGGGQGYTF; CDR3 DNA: TGTGCCAGCAGCTCCTCCTCAGGGGGCGGGCAAGGCTACACCTTC
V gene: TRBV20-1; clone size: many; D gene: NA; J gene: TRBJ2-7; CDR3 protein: CSARQSGATYEQYF; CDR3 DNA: TGCAGTGCTAGACAGTCAGGGGCTACCTACGAGCAGTACTTC
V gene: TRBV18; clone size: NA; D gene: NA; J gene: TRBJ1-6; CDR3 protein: CASSPTENNSPLHF; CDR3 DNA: TGTGCCAGCTCACCAACAGAGAATAATTCACCCCTCCACTTT
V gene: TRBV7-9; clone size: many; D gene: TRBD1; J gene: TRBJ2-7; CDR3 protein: CASSRSGTGGSYEQYF; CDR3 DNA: TGTGCCAGCAGCCGAAGTGGGACAGGGGGCTCCTACGAGCAGTACTTC
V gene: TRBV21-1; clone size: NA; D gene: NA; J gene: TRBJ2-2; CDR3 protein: CASSKGGVMDTGEMFF; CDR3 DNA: TGTGCCAGCAGCAAAGGGGGGGTTATGGACACCGGGGAGATGTTTTTT
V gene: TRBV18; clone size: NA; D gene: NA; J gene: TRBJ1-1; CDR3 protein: CASSMARGGTEAFF; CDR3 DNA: TGTGCCAGCTCGATGGCCAGGGGAGGGACTGAAGCTTTCTTT
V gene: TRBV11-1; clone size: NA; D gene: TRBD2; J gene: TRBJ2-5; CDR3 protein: CASSPTSDQETQYF; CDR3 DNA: TGTGCCAGCAGCCCTACTAGCGATCAAGAGACCCAGTACTTC
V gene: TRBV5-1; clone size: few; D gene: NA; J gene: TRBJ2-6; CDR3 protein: CASSLDVGSGANVLTF; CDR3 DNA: TGCGCCAGCAGCTTGGACGTGGGCTCTGGGGCCAACGTCCTGACTTTC
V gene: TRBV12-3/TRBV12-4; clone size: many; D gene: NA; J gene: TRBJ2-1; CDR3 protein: CAIQFGARRGF; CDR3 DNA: TGTGCCATCCAGTTTGGGGCCAGAAGGGGCTTC
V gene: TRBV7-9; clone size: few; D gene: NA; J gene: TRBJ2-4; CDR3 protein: CASSLGPTEAKNIQYF; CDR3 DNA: TGTGCCAGCAGCTTAGGCCCCACGGAAGCCAAAAACATTCAGTACTTC
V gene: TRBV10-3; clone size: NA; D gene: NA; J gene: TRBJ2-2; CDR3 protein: CAISESELGLNTGELFF; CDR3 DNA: TGTGCCATCAGTGAATCAGAACTAGGGCTGAACACCGGGGAGCTGTTTTTT
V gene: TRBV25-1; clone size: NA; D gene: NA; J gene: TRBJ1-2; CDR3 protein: CASSELRGNYGYTF; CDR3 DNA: TGTGCCAGCAGTGAACTTAGGGGGAACTATGGCTACACCTTC
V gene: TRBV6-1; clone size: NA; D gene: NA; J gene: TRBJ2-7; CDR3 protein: CASRGGGIGEQYF; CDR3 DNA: TGTGCCAGCAGAGGGGGGGGTATCGGCGAGCAGTACTTC
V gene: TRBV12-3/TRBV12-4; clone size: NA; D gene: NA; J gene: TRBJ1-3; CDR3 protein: CASSPYVGRISGNTIYF; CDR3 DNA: TGTGCCAGCAGCCCATACGTGGGGAGGATCTCTGGAAACACCATATATTTT
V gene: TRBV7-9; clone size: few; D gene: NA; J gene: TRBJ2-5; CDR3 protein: CASSLIPVVETQYF; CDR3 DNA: TGTGCCAGCAGCTTGATCCCCGTGGTGGAGACCCAGTACTTC
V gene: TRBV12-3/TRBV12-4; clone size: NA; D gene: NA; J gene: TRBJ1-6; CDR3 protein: CASSTGISPLHF; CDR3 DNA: TGTGCCAGCAGCACGGGGATTTCACCCCTCCACTTT
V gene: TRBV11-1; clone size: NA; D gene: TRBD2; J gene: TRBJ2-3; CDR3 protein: CASSERGGPDTQYF; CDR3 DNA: TGTGCCAGCAGCGAGCGGGGGGGCCCAGATACGCAGTATTTT
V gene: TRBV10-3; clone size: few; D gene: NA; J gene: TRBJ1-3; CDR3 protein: CAISEAQATSGNTIYF; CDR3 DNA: TGTGCCATCAGTGAGGCGCAGGCGACCTCTGGAAACACCATATATTTT
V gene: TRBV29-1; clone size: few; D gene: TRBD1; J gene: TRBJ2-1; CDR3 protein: CSVSGQGAGNEQFF; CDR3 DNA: TGCAGCGTTTCAGGACAGGGGGCTGGGAATGAGCAGTTCTTC
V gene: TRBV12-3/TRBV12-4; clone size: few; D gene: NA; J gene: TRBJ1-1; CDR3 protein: CASSYEGREAFF; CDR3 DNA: TGTGCCAGCAGTTACGAGGGAAGAGAAGCTTTCTTT
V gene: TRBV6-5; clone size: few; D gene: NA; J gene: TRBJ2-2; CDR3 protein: CASGVTGANTGELFF; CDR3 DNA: TGTGCCAGTGGGGTCACGGGCGCGAACACCGGGGAGCTGTTTTTT
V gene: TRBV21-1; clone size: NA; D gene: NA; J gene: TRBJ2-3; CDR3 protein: CASSKVGSGSSADTQYF; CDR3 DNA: NA
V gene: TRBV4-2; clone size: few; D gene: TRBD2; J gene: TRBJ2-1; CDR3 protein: CASSQDLAAGVNPEQFF; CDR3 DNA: TGTGCCAGCAGCCAAGATTTAGCCGCGGGAGTTAACCCAGAGCAGTTCTTC
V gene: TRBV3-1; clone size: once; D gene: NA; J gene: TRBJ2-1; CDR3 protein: CASSHGGRGNEQFF; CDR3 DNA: TGTGCCAGCAGCCATGGCGGCAGGGGCAATGAGCAGTTCTTC
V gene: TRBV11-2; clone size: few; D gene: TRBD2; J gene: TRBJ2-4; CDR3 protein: CASSLGPGGDIQYF; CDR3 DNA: TGTGCCAGCAGCTTAGGCCCCGGGGGGGACATTCAGTACTTC
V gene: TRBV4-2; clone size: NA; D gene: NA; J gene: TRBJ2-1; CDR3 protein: CASSQDWFGPSYNEQFF; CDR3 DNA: TGTGCCAGCAGCCAAGATTGGTTCGGGCCTTCCTACAATGAGCAGTTCTTC
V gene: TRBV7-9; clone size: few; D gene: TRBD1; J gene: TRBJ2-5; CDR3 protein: CASSLGETGAAKTQYF; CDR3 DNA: TGTGCCAGCAGCTTAGGCGAGACAGGGGCAGCGAAGACCCAGTACTTC
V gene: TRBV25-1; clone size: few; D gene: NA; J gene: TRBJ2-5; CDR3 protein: CASNLGQETQYF; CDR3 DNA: TGTGCCAGCAATCTGGGGCAAGAGACCCAGTACTTC